This T cell receptor beta chain was identified during a study of T cell repertoires in cytomegalovirus infection. Study-level information: It can be stated that public TCR beta signatures indicated CMV infection as well as a matching HLA type. Study results and caveats: Using cumulative public TCR beta family frequency, the authors identified those who carried CMV together with the relevant HLA.

With V trimmed by 4 bases and J by 1 base, 8 bases remained unmatched. The V gene's germline CDR1 is MNHEY and CDR2 SMNVEV (reference sequence). The CDR3 has 16 residues. This clonotype was recorded once. The target antigen is unknown. TCRdb recomputed calls from the reads with MiXCR, one row per CDR3 protein. The table lists tens of thousands of distinct CDR3 sequences, 20% of them singletons. V is TRBV27 and J is TRBJ2-3, with 7 bases identical to TRBD2. The sequenced material came from PBMCs, sequenced either directly or after in vitro stimulation (not recorded which). This TCR derives from a human donor in good health (CMV status not recorded). Some clones in this sample may be carry-over from other donors' samples. The CDR3 spells CASSSNGRWGTDTQYF. DNA for the CDR3: TGTGCCAGCAGTTCTAACGGGAGGTGGGGCACAGATACGCAGTATTTT.